This paragraph reports one T cell receptor beta chain. This clonotype was recorded at least ten times. No antigen is known for it. No per-base quality is available; no much larger clone lies one base away. This sample is part of a study of molecular identifiers for immune sequencing clone quantification (dated by TCRdb to about 2018). At the level of the whole study: For a replicate experiment, RNA from about 20,000 or 100,000 naive CD8 T cells was divided into five aliquots, of which four were sequenced. This methods study used CD8 T cells to benchmark TCR RNA copy counting and molecular-identifier clustering-based TCR repertoire sequencing (MIDCIRS). Findings and caveats that apply to the study as a whole: Spiked-in Jurkat TCR RNA equal to a single cell's worth was reported to be detectable even within 1,200,000 naive CD8 T cells. About 2.9 recovered TCR RNA copies per cell were obtained by modeling, versus 9 to 10 by digital PCR, implying a capture efficiency of 25% to 30%. Naive libraries contained spiked-in Jurkat TCR RNA (roughly 10 copies' worth), which is not part of the donor repertoire. Without barcode sub-clustering, chimeric consensus sequences inflated TCR diversity; chimeras reached as high as 47%. Highly expanded clone sizes could be underestimated if identical TCR molecules share a barcode. In CMV-specific effector cells, over 98% of molecules were held by clones above 20 RNA copies, whereas under 1% of molecules were held by such clones in naive cells.

Libraries of naive CD8 T cells were generated from roughly 21,000 to 960,000 sorted cells, with 10%, 30% or 50% of the purified RNA used. Naive CD8 T cells were FACS-sorted as CD8+CD4-CCR7+CD45RA+ on a BD FACSAria II into RLT Plus buffer. Approximately 9 TCR copies' worth of Jurkat RNA were spiked into roughly 17,000-1,100,000 naive CD8 T cell samples to test detection sensitivity. Enrichment of CD8 T cells was performed with RosetteSep CD8+ T Cell Enrichment Cocktail and Ficoll-Paque, after which ACK red cell lysis was carried out. Preparation of the library involved PCR. The sequencing machine was an Illumina HiSeq 4000. Preparation of bulk TCR libraries followed a previously described approach, with the TCR primers listed in Table S5. The Qiagen AllPrep DNA/RNA kit was used to purify total RNA. Before any analysis, reads coming from multiple sequencing runs of the same library were combined into one pool. In the paper's pipeline: Reads were retained only if an exact TCR constant sequence was present, and the retained reads were trimmed to 150 nt and grouped according to their 12-nt molecular barcodes. Reads inside each barcode group were sub-clustered using a 15% Levenshtein threshold, and a quality-weighted consensus sequence was constructed for each RNA molecule. Non-functional sequences were excluded, and lower-count sequences lying one edit away from another sequence were also excluded. Barcode sub-clusters with fewer than 20% of the maximum read count were removed, based on fitting two negative binomial distributions. Using fastp at Q25 and MiXCR, TCRdb reprocessed the public reads and kept productive beta chains. Merged by CDR3 protein, the rows form single entries marked with the most common genes and DNA. The V and J calls were determined by TCRdb, not by the authors. For this sample there are around 82,000 distinct CDR3 sequences; around 20% appear just once. The top ten clonotypes cover 0.85% of the sample.

The CDR3 contains 16 residues, cysteine and phenylalanine counted. Only the CDR3 region is kept as DNA, spanning 48 bases read in frame from base 1. CDR1 is given as LGHNA and CDR2 as YNFKEQ, both from the germline V gene. After removal of 4 bases from V and 6 bases from J, the junction retains 15 bases not matched to a gene. The receptor chain draws on TRBV4-2 and TRBJ2-7, and TRBD1 matches 7 of the central bases. This receptor was obtained from a human donor in good health. Some libraries in this study had Jurkat cell RNA spiked in. The specimen was naive CD8+ T cells from blood, with Jurkat cell RNA spiked in. The cell subset or site label of this sample denotes: FACS-sorted CD8+CD4-CCR7+CD45RA+ naive T cells. Read as DNA, the sequence is TGTGCCAGCAGCCCCACCTGGTCCGGGACAGAAGCCGAGCAGTACTTC. The encoded protein is CASSPTWSGTEAEQYF.